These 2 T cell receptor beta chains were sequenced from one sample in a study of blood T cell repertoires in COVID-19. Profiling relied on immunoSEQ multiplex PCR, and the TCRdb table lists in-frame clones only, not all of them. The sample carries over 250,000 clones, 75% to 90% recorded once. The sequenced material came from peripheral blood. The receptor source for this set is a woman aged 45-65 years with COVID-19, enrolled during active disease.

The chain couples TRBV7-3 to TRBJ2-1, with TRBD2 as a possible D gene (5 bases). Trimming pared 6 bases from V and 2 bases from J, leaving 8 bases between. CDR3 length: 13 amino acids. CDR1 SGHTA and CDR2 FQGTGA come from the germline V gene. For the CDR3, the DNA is TGTGCCAGCAGTCCCGGGACCTACAATGAGCAGTTCTTC. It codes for CASSPGTYNEQFF.

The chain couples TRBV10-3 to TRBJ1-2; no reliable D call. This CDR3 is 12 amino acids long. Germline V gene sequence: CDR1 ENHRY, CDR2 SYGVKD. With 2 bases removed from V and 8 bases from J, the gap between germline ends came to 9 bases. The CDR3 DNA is TGTGCCATCAGTGAGAGCGGACCAGGCTACACCTTC. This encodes CAISESGPGYTF.